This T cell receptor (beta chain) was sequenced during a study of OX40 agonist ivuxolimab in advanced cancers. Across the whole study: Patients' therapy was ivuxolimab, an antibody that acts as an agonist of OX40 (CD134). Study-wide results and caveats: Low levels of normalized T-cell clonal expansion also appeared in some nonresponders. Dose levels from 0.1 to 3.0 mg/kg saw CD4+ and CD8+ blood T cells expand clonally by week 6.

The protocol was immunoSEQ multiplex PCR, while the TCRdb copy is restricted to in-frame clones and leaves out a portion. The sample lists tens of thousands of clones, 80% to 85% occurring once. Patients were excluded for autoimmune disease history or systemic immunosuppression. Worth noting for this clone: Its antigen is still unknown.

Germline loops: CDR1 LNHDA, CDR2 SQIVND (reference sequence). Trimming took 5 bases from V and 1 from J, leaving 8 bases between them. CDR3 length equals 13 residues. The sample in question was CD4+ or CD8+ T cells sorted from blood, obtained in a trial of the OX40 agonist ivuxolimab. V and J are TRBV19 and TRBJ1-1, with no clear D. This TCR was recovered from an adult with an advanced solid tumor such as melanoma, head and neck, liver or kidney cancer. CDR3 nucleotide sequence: TGTGCCAGTAGTGAAACAGCGAACACTGAAGCTTTCTTT. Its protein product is CASSETANTEAFF.